This T cell receptor (beta chain) was profiled in a study of shared clonotypes between healthy human individuals. Points from the study as a whole: Larger richness was generally estimated for naive than memory subsets.

The authors split each subset's genomic DNA evenly across several immunoSEQ plates. TCRdb's copy holds only in-frame clones and misses some; the assay was immunoSEQ multiplex PCR. The sample comprises millions of clones, about 92% of which are singletons, and about 1.8% rests with the top ten. Of note for this clone: The antigen is undetermined.

Naive CD8 cells, CD45RO-negative and positively selected for CCR7, excluded terminally differentiated effector memory CD45RA+ cells. V lost 0 bases and J 2 bases, leaving 13 bases between the germline ends. The CDR3 contains 16 residues. Germline V CDR1 and CDR2: SGHAT, FQNNGV. The TCR was taken from a man aged 18 to 30 in good health. Some clones in this sample may be carry-over from other donors' samples. The sequencing input was naive CD8+ T cells from PBMCs. The V and J genes are TRBV11-2 and TRBJ1-2; D gene ambiguous. CDR3 bases: TGTGCCAGCAGCTTAGATGTGGGGTCGGGAAACTATGGCTACACCTTC. Translation: CASSLDVGSGNYGYTF.